This TCR beta chain originates from a study of T cell responses to AZD1222 COVID-19 vaccine. Study outcomes and limitations: Breadth and depth of Spike-specific TCRs rose after two AZD1222 doses.

Trimming shortened V by 0 bases and J by 2 bases, and 7 bases separated the two germline ends. Germline lookup yields CDR1 MNHEY and CDR2 SVGAGI. CDR3 length: 14 residues. Regarding this clone: Its target is unknown.

Here immunoSEQ multiplex PCR was the method, and the copy in TCRdb shows in-frame clones only, minus some. The sample lists 150,000 to 200,000 clones, about 91% occurring once. The source of this sequence is an adult who received the AZD1222 COVID-19 vaccine. J is TRBJ2-5 and V is TRBV6-5; D unresolved. The sequencing used peripheral blood, collected 28 days after the second AZD1222 dose. The CDR3 reads CASSYSILQETQYF. CDR3 in DNA: TGTGCCAGCAGTTACTCGATATTACAAGAGACCCAGTACTTC.